One and the same sample provided the 23 T cell receptor beta chains below, sequenced in a study of cytomegalovirus exposure and HLA in healthy donors. Libraries were prepared by immunoSEQ multiplex PCR; TCRdb keeps only in-frame clonotypes and omits some of them. This table holds roughly 330,000 clones, roughly 90% found once. Specimen: PBMCs. These receptors all come from a woman in her 30s in good health and CMV-seropositive.

This chain connects TRBV13 to TRBJ1-2; the D is unclear. Germline V lookup: CDR1 PRHDT, CDR2 FYEKMQ (reference sequence). Trimming took 3 bases from V and 4 from J, leaving 9 bases between them. CDR3 length: 13 residues. CDR3 loop: CASSFGVSYGYTF. CDR3 coding DNA: TGTGCCAGCAGCTTCGGTGTTAGCTATGGCTACACCTTC.

This sequence joins TRBV2 and TRBJ2-3; TRBD2 agrees at 10 bases. The germline gives CDR1 SNHLY, CDR2 FYNNEI. This CDR3 contains 16 residues. V shed 2 bases and J 7 bases; nucleotides not matched to a gene: 9. The CDR3 sequence: CASSERRAGGGHTQYF. The CDR3 nucleotides read TGTGCCAGCAGTGAAAGGCGAGCGGGAGGGGGGCATACGCAGTATTTT.

This sequence joins TRBV6-1 and TRBJ1-1; D uncertain. The CDR3 extends over 12 amino acids. Trimming shortened V by 6 bases and J by 0 bases, and 5 bases separated the two germline ends. In germline, CDR1 is MNHNS, CDR2 SASEGT. CDR3 sequence reads: CASREMNTEAFF. As DNA, the CDR3 is TGTGCCAGCAGAGAAATGAACACTGAAGCTTTCTTT.

This chain links TRBV10-3 with TRBJ2-1; D ambiguous. The CDR3 is made up of 14 amino acids. The V gene's germline CDR1 is ENHRY and CDR2 SYGVKD. Trimming left V 3 bases short and J 4 bases short, with 10 bases between. The CDR3 DNA follows: TGTGCCATCAGTGACGACGGTGCGTACAATGAGCAGTTCTTC. Translating it yields CAISDDGAYNEQFF.

The chain is built from TRBV9 and TRBJ2-1, with 8 bases that match TRBD2. Germline CDR1 SGDLS, CDR2 YYNGEE. This CDR3 is 15 amino acids long. V shed 4 bases, J shed 12 bases, and the junction held 15 bases outside the gene matches. The CDR3 sequence is CASSSRLAGGHTQFF. The DNA of the CDR3 is TGTGCCAGCAGCTCCCGCCTTGCGGGAGGCCACACGCAGTTCTTC.

The chain couples TRBV27 to TRBJ2-1, with D possibly TRBD1 on 6 matching bases. Germline V gives CDR1 MNHEY, CDR2 SMNVEV (reference sequence). The CDR3 totals 13 residues. V was clipped by 3 bases and J by 5 bases, with 8 bases between them. CDR3 nucleotide sequence: TGTGCCAGCAGTTTGGCAGGGGACAATGAGCAGTTCTTC. Its translation: CASSLAGDNEQFF.

The rearrangement uses TRBV19 and TRBJ1-5; 8 nucleotides line up with TRBD1. The CDR3 sequence is 14 residues long. Germline V gene lookup returns CDR1 LNHDA and CDR2 SQIVND (reference sequence). J gave up 6 bases and V 5 bases, and 6 bases lay outside the gene matches. CDR3 amino acids: CASSLTGVSQPQHF. The CDR3 DNA sequence: TGTGCCAGTAGTCTGACAGGGGTCAGTCAGCCCCAGCATTTT.

V and J are TRBV6-5 and TRBJ1-4, with a tentative D call TRBD1 (6 bases). Germline lookup yields CDR1 MNHEY and CDR2 SVGAGI. The V end lost 8 bases, the J end lost 8 bases, and 18 bases lay between the germline ends. The CDR3 spans 14 residues. CDR3 residues: CASRTYREGEKLFF. The CDR3, as DNA: TGTGCCAGCCGAACCTACAGGGAGGGCGAAAAACTGTTTTTT.

Only one count was recorded for this clone. The rearrangement uses TRBV7-3 and TRBJ2-2, with TRBD1 as a possible D gene (6 bases). Per germline, CDR1 SGHTA and CDR2 FQGTGA. The V and J ends lost 5 bases and 1 base respectively, with 14 bases between them. This CDR3 is built from 16 residues. Here the CDR3 DNA reads TGTGCCAGCAGCGCCTCCGGGACAATGAACACCGGGGAGCTGTTTTTT. Its translation is CASSASGTMNTGELFF.

The V call is TRBV6-5, the J call TRBJ1-2; D unclear. Trimming removed 4 bases at V and 8 bases at J, with 14 bases between. Germline lookup yields CDR1 MNHEY and CDR2 SVGAGI. This CDR3 is built from 13 residues. For the CDR3, the DNA is TGTGCCAGCAGTTCAAGGGCGGGTCGGGGCTACACCTTC. Translation gives CASSSRAGRGYTF.

V usage is TRBV4-3 and J usage is TRBJ2-2; D is tentatively TRBD1 or TRBD2 (6 bases each). Germline CDR1 reads LGHNA; CDR2 reads YSLEER. V shed 0 bases and J shed 9 bases, with 20 bases lying between them. The CDR3 length is 17 residues. The CDR3 DNA sequence: TGCGCCAGCAGCCAAGATCCTCCGGGGGCGAGGGTCCGGGAGCTGTTTTTT. It translates to CASSQDPPGARVRELFF.

The chain links TRBV6-6 to TRBJ2-5; D gene unclear. Germline CDR1 is MNHNY and CDR2 is SVGAGI (reference sequence). The CDR3 has 11 amino acids. V lost 2 bases to trimming and J lost 4 bases, with 2 bases between them. The CDR3 sequence: CASSYAETQYF. The CDR3 nucleotides are TGTGCCAGCAGTTACGCAGAGACCCAGTACTTC.

The V gene is TRBV19, the J gene TRBJ1-1, with D unresolved. CDR1 and CDR2 (germline): LNHDA, SQIVND (reference sequence). This CDR3 contains 14 residues. Trimming cost V 3 bases and J 2 bases, with 10 bases left between them. CDR3 nucleotide sequence: TGTGCCAGTAGTATTTGGGTTCGAAACACTGAAGCTTTCTTT. Translated, it gives CASSIWVRNTEAFF.

The chain is built from TRBV29-1 and TRBJ2-4, with 8 bases aligning to TRBD2. V was clipped by 7 bases and J by 9 bases; unmatched bases: 8. The CDR3 consists of 12 residues. The V gene's germline CDR1 is SQVTM and CDR2 ANQGSEA. CDR3 region: CSAAGGVGIQYF. For the CDR3, the DNA is TGCAGCGCAGCCGGGGGGGTTGGCATTCAGTACTTC.

V gene TRBV6-5 combines with J gene TRBJ1-1; perhaps TRBD1 as D (5 bases). The germline CDR1 and CDR2 sequences are MNHEY and SVGAGI. The CDR3 extends over 16 amino acids. Trimming removed 2 bases from V and 1 base from J, with 14 bases in between. CDR3 coding DNA: TGTGCCAGCAGTTACGGACGGGGCAGGGCGAACACTGAAGCTTTCTTT. Protein sequence: CASSYGRGRANTEAFF.

The V call is TRBV6-1, the J call TRBJ2-1, with 7 bases matching TRBD1. In germline, CDR1 is MNHNS, CDR2 SASEGT. This CDR3 has 16 amino acids. V gave up 2 bases and J gave up 2 bases; unmatched junction bases: 6. CDR3 residues: CASSESYRGPYNEQFF. The CDR3 nucleotides read TGTGCCAGCAGTGAATCTTACAGGGGTCCCTACAATGAGCAGTTCTTC.

The CDR3 loop reads CASSPLSGRAPYEQYF. Written as DNA, the CDR3 is TGTGCCAGCAGTCCCCTAAGCGGGAGGGCCCCCTACGAGCAGTACTTC. This chain joins TRBV27 and TRBJ2-7; 10 bases align to TRBD2. The ends lost 5 bases at V and 2 bases at J; junction bases unmatched: 9. The length of the CDR3 is 16 residues. CDR1 and CDR2 from the germline V gene are MNHEY and SMNVEV (reference sequence).

This clone was seen a few times. J is TRBJ2-7 and V is TRBV27; 7 bases are shared with TRBD1. CDR1 and CDR2 (germline): MNHEY, SMNVEV (reference sequence). The CDR3 is 13 amino acids. The ends lost 8 bases at V and 4 bases at J; junction bases unmatched: 8. CDR3 residues: CASGTGVGYEQYF. The CDR3, as DNA: TGTGCCAGCGGAACAGGGGTGGGGTACGAGCAGTACTTC.

The chain combines TRBV11-2 with TRBJ2-7, with D possibly matching TRBD2 (6 bases). Germline CDR1 reads SGHAT; CDR2 reads FQNNGV. This CDR3 comprises 17 residues. The V and J ends lost 0 bases and 4 bases respectively, with 19 bases between them. The CDR3 DNA reads as TGTGCCAGCAGCTTAGATAGGCGGGGTGGAGGACTTTACGAGCAGTACTTC. Translated, it gives CASSLDRRGGGLYEQYF.

The chain couples TRBV9 to TRBJ1-2; 7 bases match TRBD1. The trim removed 3 bases at V and 8 bases at J, leaving 13 bases unmatched. Germline V gene sequence: CDR1 SGDLS, CDR2 YYNGEE. This CDR3 spans 15 amino acids. DNA of the CDR3: TGTGCCAGCAGCGCGGTAGGGGGCGGCTCATGGGGCTACACCTTC. Translating gives CASSAVGGGSWGYTF.

This clone appeared a single time. This rearrangement joins TRBV6-5 to TRBJ1-2; a possible D gene is TRBD1 (6 bases). This CDR3 contains 14 residues. CDR1 MNHEY and CDR2 SVGAGI come from the germline V gene. Trimming took off 2 bases at V and 2 bases at J, with 9 bases between the two ends. This CDR3 is CASSYRQANYGYTF. The CDR3 bases are TGTGCCAGCAGTTACAGACAGGCCAACTATGGCTACACCTTC.

V and J are TRBV25-1 and TRBJ2-7; the match to TRBD1 covers 8 bases. The V gene end was trimmed by 4 bases and the J gene end by 3 bases; junction bases not matched to a gene: 11. This CDR3 region has 16 residues. Germline lookup yields CDR1 MGHDK and CDR2 SYGVNS. Here the CDR3 DNA reads TGTGCCAGCAGTGCTCCCGGGACAGGAGAAAACTACGAGCAGTACTTC. Translated: CASSAPGTGENYEQYF.

The CDR3 region has the DNA TGTGCCAGCAGGCCCTCGGGACTAGCGGGATACGAGCAGTACTTC. Protein: CASRPSGLAGYEQYF. The chain combines TRBV27 with TRBJ2-7; 13 nucleotides match TRBD2. V gave up 6 bases and J gave up 4 bases; unmatched junction bases: 6. This CDR3 is built from 15 residues. Germline lookup yields CDR1 MNHEY and CDR2 SMNVEV (reference sequence).